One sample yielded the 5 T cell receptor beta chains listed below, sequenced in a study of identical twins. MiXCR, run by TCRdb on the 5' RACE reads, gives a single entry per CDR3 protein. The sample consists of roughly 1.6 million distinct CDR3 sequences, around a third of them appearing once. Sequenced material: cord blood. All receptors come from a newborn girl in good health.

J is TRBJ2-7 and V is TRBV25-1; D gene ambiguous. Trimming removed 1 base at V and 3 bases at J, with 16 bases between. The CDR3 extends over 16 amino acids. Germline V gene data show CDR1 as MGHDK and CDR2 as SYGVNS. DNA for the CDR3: TGTGCCAGCAGTGAATCTGAGACAAGTGCCGGCTACGAGCAGTACTTC. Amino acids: CASSESETSAGYEQYF.

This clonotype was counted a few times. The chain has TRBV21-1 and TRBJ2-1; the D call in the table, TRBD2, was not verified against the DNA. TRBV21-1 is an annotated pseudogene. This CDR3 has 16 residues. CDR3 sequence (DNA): TGTGCCAGCAGGGAACAACGGGGACCCGCGGAGAATGAGCAGTTCTTC. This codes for CASREQRGPAENEQFF.

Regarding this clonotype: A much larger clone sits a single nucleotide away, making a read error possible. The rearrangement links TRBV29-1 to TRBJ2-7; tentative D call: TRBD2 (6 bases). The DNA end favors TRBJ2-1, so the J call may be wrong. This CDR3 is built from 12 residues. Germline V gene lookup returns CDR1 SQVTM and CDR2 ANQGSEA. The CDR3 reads CSVEDAGYEQFF. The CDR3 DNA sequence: TGCAGCGTTGAAGATGCGGGGTACGAGCAGTTCTTC.

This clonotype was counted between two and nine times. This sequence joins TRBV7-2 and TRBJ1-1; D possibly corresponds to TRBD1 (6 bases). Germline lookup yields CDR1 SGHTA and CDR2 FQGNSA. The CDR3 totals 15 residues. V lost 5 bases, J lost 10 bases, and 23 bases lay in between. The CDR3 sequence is CASSTPEIGQSGAFF. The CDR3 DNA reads TGTGCCAGCAGCACCCCCGAGATAGGACAGTCAGGAGCTTTCTTT.

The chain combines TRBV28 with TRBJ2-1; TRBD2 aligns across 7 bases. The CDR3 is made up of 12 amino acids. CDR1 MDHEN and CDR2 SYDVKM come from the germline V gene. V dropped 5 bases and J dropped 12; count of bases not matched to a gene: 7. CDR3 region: CASSVRPGGQFF. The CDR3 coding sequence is TGTGCCAGCAGTGTCCGCCCGGGGGGGCAGTTCTTC.